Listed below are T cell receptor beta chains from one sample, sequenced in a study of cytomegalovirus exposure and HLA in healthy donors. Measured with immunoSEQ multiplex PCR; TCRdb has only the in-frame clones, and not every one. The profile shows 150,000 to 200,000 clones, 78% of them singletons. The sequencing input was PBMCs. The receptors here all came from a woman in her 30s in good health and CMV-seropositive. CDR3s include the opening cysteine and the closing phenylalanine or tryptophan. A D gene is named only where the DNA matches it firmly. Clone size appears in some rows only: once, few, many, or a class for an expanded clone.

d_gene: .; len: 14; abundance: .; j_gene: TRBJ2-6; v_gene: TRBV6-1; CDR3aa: CASSTYSGANVLTF; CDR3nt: TGTGCCAGCAGCACCTACTCTGGGGCCAACGTCCTGACTTTC
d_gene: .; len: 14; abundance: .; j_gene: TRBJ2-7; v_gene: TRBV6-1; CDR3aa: CASSEVEANYEQYF; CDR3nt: TGTGCCAGCAGTGAAGTAGAGGCCAACTACGAGCAGTACTTC
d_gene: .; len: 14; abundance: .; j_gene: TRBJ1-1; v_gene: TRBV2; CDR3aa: CASTSRGRGTEAFF; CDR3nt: TGTGCCAGCACCTCTCGGGGGCGGGGGACTGAAGCTTTCTTT
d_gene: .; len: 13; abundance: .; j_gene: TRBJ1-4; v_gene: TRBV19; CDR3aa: CASSRFFNEKLFF; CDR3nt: TGTGCCAGTAGTCGGTTTTTTAATGAAAAACTGTTTTTT
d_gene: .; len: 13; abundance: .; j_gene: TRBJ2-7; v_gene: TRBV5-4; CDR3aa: CASSLPGLYEQYF; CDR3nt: TGTGCCAGCAGCTTGCCAGGGTTATACGAGCAGTACTTC
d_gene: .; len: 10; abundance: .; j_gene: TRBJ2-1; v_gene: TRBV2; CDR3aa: CATGEPEQFF; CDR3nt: TGTGCCACGGGGGAACCTGAGCAGTTCTTC
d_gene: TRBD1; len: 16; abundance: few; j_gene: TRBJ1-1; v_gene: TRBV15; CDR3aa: CATSRPRTGENTEAFF; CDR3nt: TGTGCCACCAGCAGACCCCGGACAGGAGAGAACACTGAAGCTTTCTTT
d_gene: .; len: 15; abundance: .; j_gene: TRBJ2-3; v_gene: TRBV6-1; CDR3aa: CASSESWHHTDTQYF; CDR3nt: TGTGCCAGCAGTGAATCGTGGCATCACACAGATACGCAGTATTTT
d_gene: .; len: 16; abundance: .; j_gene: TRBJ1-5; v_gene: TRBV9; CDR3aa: CASSVDREFCNQPQHF; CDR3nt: TGTGCCAGCAGCGTAGACAGGGAGTTTTGCAATCAGCCCCAGCATTTT
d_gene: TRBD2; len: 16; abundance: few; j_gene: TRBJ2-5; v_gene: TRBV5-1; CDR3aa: CASSWTSGSRGETQYF; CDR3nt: TGCGCCAGCAGCTGGACTAGCGGGAGTCGGGGAGAGACCCAGTACTTC
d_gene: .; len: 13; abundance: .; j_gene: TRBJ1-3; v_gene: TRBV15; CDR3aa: CATSQGRGNTIYF; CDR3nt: TGTGCCACCAGCCAGGGGAGAGGAAACACCATATATTTT
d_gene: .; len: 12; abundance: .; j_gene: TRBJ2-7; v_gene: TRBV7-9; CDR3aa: CASSVTSGEQYF; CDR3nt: TGTGCCAGCAGCGTAACTAGTGGCGAGCAGTACTTC
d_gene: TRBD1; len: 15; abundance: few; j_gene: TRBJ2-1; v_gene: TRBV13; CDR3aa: CASTERTGLYNEQFF; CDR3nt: TGTGCCAGCACCGAAAGGACAGGGCTCTACAATGAGCAGTTCTTC
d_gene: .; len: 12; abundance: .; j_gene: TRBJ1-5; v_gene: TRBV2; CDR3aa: CASRASAGPQHF; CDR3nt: TGTGCCAGCAGGGCCTCGGCAGGGCCCCAGCATTTT
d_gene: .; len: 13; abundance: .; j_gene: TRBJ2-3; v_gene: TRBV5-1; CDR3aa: CASSFPHTDTQYF; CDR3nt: TGCGCCAGCAGTTTCCCCCACACAGATACGCAGTATTTT
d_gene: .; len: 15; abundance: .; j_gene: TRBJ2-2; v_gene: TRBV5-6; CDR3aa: CASSPSRGLFGELFF; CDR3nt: TGTGCCAGCAGCCCTTCGCGGGGACTCTTCGGGGAGCTGTTTTTT
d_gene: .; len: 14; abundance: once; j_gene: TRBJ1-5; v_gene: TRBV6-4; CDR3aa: CASSDSPGAQPQHF; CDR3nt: TGTGCCAGCAGTGACTCCCCTGGGGCCCAGCCCCAGCATTTT
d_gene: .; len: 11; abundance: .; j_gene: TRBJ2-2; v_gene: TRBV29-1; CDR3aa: CSAESGFELFF; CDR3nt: TGCAGCGCTGAATCCGGGTTTGAGCTGTTTTTT
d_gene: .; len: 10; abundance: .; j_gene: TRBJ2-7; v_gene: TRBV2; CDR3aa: CASSNRDSDF; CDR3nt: TGTGCCAGCAGTAATCGGGACTCAGACTTC
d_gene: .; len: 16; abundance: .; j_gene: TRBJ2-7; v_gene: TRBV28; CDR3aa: CASNQLKGKRTYEQYF; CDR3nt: TGTGCCAGCAACCAACTAAAGGGGAAGAGGACCTACGAGCAGTACTTC
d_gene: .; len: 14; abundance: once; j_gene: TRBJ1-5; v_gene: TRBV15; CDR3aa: CATSRTGSNQPQHF; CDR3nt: TGTGCCACCAGCAGGACGGGGAGCAATCAGCCCCAGCATTTT
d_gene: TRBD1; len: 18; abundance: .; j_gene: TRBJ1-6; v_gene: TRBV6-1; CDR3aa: CASSEKRVEGTDNSPLHF; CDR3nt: TGTGCCAGCAGTGAAAAGAGAGTAGAAGGGACAGACAATTCACCCCTCCACTTT
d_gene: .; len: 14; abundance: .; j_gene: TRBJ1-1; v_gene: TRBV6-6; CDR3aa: CASSLSTGYTEAFF; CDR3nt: TGTGCCAGCAGCCTATCCACAGGGTACACTGAAGCTTTCTTT
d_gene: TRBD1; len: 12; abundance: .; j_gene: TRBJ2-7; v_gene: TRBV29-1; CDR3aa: CSVEAGGHEQYF; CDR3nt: TGCAGCGTTGAAGCAGGGGGCCACGAGCAGTACTTC
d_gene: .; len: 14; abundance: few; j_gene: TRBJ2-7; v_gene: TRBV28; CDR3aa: CASSSTGFPYEQYF; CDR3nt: TGTGCCAGCAGTTCAACAGGATTTCCCTACGAGCAGTACTTC
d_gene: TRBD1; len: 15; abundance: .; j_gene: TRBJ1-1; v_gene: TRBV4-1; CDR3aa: CASSQDKGQGGKAFF; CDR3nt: TGCGCCAGCAGCCAAGATAAGGGACAGGGGGGGAAAGCTTTCTTT
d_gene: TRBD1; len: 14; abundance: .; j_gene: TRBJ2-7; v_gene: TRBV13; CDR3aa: CASSLEGQAFEQYF; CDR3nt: TGTGCCAGCAGCTTAGAAGGACAGGCATTCGAGCAGTACTTC
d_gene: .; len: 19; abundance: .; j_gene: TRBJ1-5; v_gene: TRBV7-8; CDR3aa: CASSVAVGPRGGGNQPQHF; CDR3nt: TGTGCCAGCAGCGTCGCCGTGGGGCCCCGTGGTGGAGGGAATCAGCCCCAGCATTTT
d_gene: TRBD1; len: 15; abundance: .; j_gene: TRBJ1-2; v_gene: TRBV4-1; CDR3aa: CASTERQGPLDGYTF; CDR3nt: TGCGCCAGCACCGAAAGACAGGGGCCCCTGGATGGCTACACCTTC
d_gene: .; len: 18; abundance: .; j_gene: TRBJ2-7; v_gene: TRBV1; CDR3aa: CTSSQDLAGGTSTYEQYF; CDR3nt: TGCACCAGCAGCCAAGACCTAGCGGGGGGAACCTCTACCTACGAGCAGTACTTC
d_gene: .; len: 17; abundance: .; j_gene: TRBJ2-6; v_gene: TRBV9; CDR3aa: CASSANRAPTGANVLTF; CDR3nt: TGTGCCAGCAGCGCCAACAGGGCACCCACTGGGGCCAACGTCCTGACTTTC
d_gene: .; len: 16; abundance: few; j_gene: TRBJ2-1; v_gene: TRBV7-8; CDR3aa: CASSLVTVGSTGEQFF; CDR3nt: TGTGCCAGCAGCTTAGTGACTGTCGGGAGTACGGGTGAGCAGTTCTTC
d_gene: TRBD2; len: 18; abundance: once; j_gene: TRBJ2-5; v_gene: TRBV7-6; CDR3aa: CASSPTPLAGGSGETQYF; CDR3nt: TGTGCCAGCAGCCCCACCCCACTAGCGGGAGGGTCGGGGGAGACCCAGTACTTC
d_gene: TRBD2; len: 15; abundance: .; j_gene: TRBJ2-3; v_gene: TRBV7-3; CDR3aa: CASSSGGRGTDTQYF; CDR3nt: TGTGCCAGCAGCAGCGGGGGGCGCGGCACAGATACGCAGTATTTT
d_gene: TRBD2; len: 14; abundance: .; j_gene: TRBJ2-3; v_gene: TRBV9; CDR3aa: CASSVGTSWDTQYF; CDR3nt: TGTGCCAGCAGCGTGGGGACTAGCTGGGATACGCAGTATTTT